The rows below give T cell receptor beta chains drawn from one sample of a study of T-cell memory formation after mild COVID-19. TCRdb called the 5' RACE reads again in MiXCR, with one record for every CDR3 protein. This sample carries 250,000 to 350,000 distinct CDR3 sequences, more than 15% of them seen once, and the ten largest clones take roughly 20%. Sequencing was carried out using PBMCs or a T cell subset sorted from them (not recorded which). The receptor set was obtained from a man aged 18 to 29 who had mild COVID-19 (a few samples of this study predate the infection). Cell type and time point are not known. Both conserved end residues are trimmed from each CDR3. A D gene is named only where the DNA matches it firmly.

len,d_gene,v_gene,CDR3aa
14,NA,TRBV6-2/TRBV6-3,ASSYSVGGSSYEQY
12,NA,TRBV20-1,SARDGRAGEKLF
15,TRBD2,TRBV25-1,ASSDHSPGGVRDTQY
12,NA,TRBV12-3/TRBV12-4,ASRSRAWGDGYT
11,NA,TRBV29-1,SVGDSPAGTQY
9,NA,TRBV6-1,ASSASLPAF
12,NA,TRBV7-8,ASSLHQNTGELF
16,TRBD2,TRBV18,ASSPKVRGGPSTDTQY
11,TRBD1,TRBV29-1,SVWGQGGSEAF
10,TRBD1,TRBV20-1,GLTGQGYGYT
13,NA,TRBV6-1,ASSEARRVQETQY
14,TRBD1,TRBV7-6,ASALETGPYSYEQY
10,NA,TRBV7-2,ASSFYDYGYT
12,NA,TRBV6-2/TRBV6-3,ASKGRRVNTEAF
15,TRBD1,TRBV7-6,ASSLGTGSGVTDTQY
11,NA,TRBV11-1,ASSRDIQGREY
14,TRBD1,TRBV6-6,ASSPPTGDGNTEAF
13,TRBD1,TRBV3-1,ASSPRQGYTKTQY
13,TRBD2,TRBV5-1,ASSSRGLAGGTQY
11,NA,TRBV20-1,SARPGTGNTIY
14,TRBD2,TRBV5-1,ASSRRQAGGQETQY
15,TRBD1,TRBV27,ASSDHRGRPGANVLT
15,TRBD2,TRBV5-1,ASSLTFSGGFYNEQF
11,NA,TRBV30,AWSAKGTDTQY
13,NA,TRBV4-3,ASSQVGSGANEQF
13,NA,TRBV6-6,ASSTHDYSGNTIY
11,NA,TRBV7-9,ASSRSEGETQY
11,NA,TRBV7-2,ASRQGTYNEQF
14,TRBD1,TRBV7-8,ASSLDRQGGTDTQY
11,NA,TRBV18,ASSTGGDTEAF
14,NA,TRBV5-1,ASSLGWQLHTGELF
14,NA,TRBV4-3,ASSGPRLLSGVEQF
13,NA,TRBV20-1,SARVSPSNTGELF
13,NA,TRBV7-9,ASSLASTSRTEAF
12,NA,TRBV4-1,ASSPTVSNQPQH